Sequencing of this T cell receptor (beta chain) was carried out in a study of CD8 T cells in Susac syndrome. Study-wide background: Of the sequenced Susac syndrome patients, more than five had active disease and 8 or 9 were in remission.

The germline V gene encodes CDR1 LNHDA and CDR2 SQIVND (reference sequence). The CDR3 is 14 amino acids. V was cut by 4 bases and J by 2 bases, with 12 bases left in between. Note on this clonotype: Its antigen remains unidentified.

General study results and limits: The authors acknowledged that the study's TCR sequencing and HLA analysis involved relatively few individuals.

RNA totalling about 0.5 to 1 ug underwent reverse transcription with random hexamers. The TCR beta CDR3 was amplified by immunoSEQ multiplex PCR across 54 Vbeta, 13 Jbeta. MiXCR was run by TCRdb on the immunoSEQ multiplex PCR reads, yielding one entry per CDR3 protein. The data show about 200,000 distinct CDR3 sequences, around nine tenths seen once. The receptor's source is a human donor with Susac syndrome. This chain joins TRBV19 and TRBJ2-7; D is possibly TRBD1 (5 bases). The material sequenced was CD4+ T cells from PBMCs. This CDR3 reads CASSRAAGPYEQYF. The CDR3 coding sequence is TGTGCCAGTAGTAGGGCGGCAGGGCCCTACGAGCAGTACTTC.